This TCR beta chain was profiled in a study of blood T cell repertoires in COVID-19. Study context: The samples span acute and convalescent COVID-19 from the United States, Italy and Spain. The cDNA or gDNA used as material had been derived from T cells, B-cell-depleted T cells, or PBMCs.

There are 13 residues in the CDR3. Deletions cut 7 bases from V and 7 bases from J, with 16 bases between. Authors' processing steps: Amplification from reference gene primers served as the basis for estimated nucleated cell counts. Libraries were prepared by immunoSEQ multiplex PCR; TCRdb keeps only in-frame clonotypes and omits some of them. That table supplies the V and J calls and clone size; D and trimming were determined from the DNA. The data show about 160,000 clones, with over 75% seen just once and 2.5% to 3.5% held by the top ten. The chain uses TRBV12-3 or TRBV12-4 and TRBJ1-2, with D perhaps TRBD1 (5 bases). The sequencing sample was made of peripheral blood. The clonotype comes from a man between 65 and 85 years old with acute or convalescent COVID-19. CDR3: CASTRAVGLGYTF. Written as DNA, the CDR3 is TGTGCCAGCACCCGGGCCGTGGGGCTTGGCTACACCTTC.